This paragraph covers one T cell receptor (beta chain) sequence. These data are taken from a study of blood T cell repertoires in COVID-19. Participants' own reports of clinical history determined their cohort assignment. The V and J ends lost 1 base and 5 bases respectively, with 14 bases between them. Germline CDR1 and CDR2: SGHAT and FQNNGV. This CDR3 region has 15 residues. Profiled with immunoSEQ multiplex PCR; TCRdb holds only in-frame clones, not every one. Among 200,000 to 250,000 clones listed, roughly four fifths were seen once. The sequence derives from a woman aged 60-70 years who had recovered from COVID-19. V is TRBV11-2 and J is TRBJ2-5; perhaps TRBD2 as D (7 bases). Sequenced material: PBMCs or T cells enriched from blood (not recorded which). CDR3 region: CASSLVRGAWETQYF. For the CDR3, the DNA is TGTGCCAGCAGCTTAGTACGGGGGGCTTGGGAGACCCAGTACTTC.